This T cell receptor (beta chain) was observed in a study of CD8 T cells in ankylosing spondylitis. Findings of the study overall: Significant enrichment of disease-linked clones was reportedly seen in matched ankylosing spondylitis synovial fluid. Certain motif variants had earlier appeared in reactive arthritis synovial fluid and blood.

From the 5' RACE reads, TCRdb called clonotypes with MiXCR, one entry per CDR3 protein. The data hold about 36,000 distinct CDR3 sequences, with 13% observed a single time. The CDR3 is 13 residues long. Germline CDR1 reads SQVTM; CDR2 reads ANQGSEA. The V end was cut by 4 bases, the J end by 2 bases, with 12 bases between. This clonotype occurred many times. Its antigen is unknown. The receptor was isolated from a male donor with ankylosing spondylitis. The chain recombines TRBV29-1 with TRBJ2-7; D is ambiguous. The sequencing input was synovial fluid, either unsorted or a sorted T cell fraction (not recorded which). CDR3: CSVAGWAPYEQYF. The CDR3 DNA follows: TGCAGCGTTGCGGGTTGGGCTCCCTACGAGCAGTACTTC.